Here is one T cell receptor beta chain with its context. What antigen it recognizes has not been identified. No much larger clone is present one base from it, and per-base qualities are unavailable. The sample belongs to a study of T-cell reconstitution after alpha-beta-depleted transplantation in children (dated by TCRdb to the mid-2010s). Notes on the research overall: The study quantitatively tracked T-cell immune reconstitution after TCRalphabeta/CD19-depleted allogeneic hematopoietic cell transplantation in children using TCR repertoire profiling.

Broad study findings and their caveats: The high TCRbeta diversity at day 60 in some patients was ascribed to recipient T cells and intrathymic progenitors that had survived conditioning. Hyperexpanded clone frequencies declined over subsequent months; after one year, T-cell counts and TCRbeta diversity were mostly attributed to newly produced T cells. The apparently early recovery of alphabetaT-cell counts about two months after transplant reportedly depended on only several hundred rapidly expanded clones that came from non-depleted graft cells.

Libraries came from PCR. These reads were obtained on an Illumina HiSeq 2500. Molecular barcoding was employed in the preparation of TCR libraries, with unique molecular identifiers being used to normalize TCRbeta repertoire quantification. TCRdb ran its own pipeline on the public reads, namely fastp trimming at Q25 and MiXCR clone calling, and kept in-frame beta chains. Rows are unified per CDR3 protein, each entry keeping the most common DNA and genes. The sample table contains about 420,000 distinct CDR3 sequences; only one count was recorded for around 15% of them. The top ten constitute around 30% of the sample. Reading the label with the study, this specimen's treatment or condition is: allogeneic hematopoietic cell transplantation with graft depleted of TCRalphabeta T cells and CD19 B cells. Transplant recipients were children who received TCRalphabeta/CD19-depleted allogeneic hematopoietic cell grafts.

Material: PBMCs, mostly from graft donor cells, obtained 360 days after TCRalphabeta/CD19-depleted stem cell transplant. The origin of this receptor is a boy in the first two years of life who had a stem cell transplant for Wiskott-Aldrich syndrome, so the T cells may come from the graft donor.

The sequence in DNA is TGTGCCAGCAGTGAAAGGTTTCTTTGCCGGGACGGGGGCAATGAGCAGTTCTTC. The translation is CASSERFLCRDGGNEQFF. Recombination joined TRBV2 with TRBJ2-1, and possibly TRBD2, on 6 matching bases. The CDR3 goes from the cysteine to the phenylalanine over 18 residues. Here the CDR3 DNA is all that survives: 54 bases in frame from base 1. According to the germline V gene, CDR1 reads SNHLY and CDR2 reads FYNNEI. Trimming removed 2 bases from V and 6 bases from J, leaving 23 bases between the germline ends.